What follows are 3 T cell receptor beta chains derived from one specimen sequenced in a study of cytomegalovirus exposure and HLA in healthy donors. Amplification used 60 Vbeta primers and 13 Jbeta primers. Assay used: immunoSEQ multiplex PCR; TCRdb lists only in-frame clones, some missing. The data show more than 95,000 clones, approximately 80% seen once. The sequencing sample was made of PBMCs. The receptors shown here come from a man aged 25 to 40 in good health and CMV-seropositive.

The chain carries TRBV2 and TRBJ2-3, with 7 bases that match TRBD2. This CDR3 contains 14 residues. V lost 4 bases and J lost 7; bases outside the gene matches: 8. Looked up from germline, CDR1 is SNHLY and CDR2 is FYNNEI. The CDR3, as DNA: TGTGCCAGCAGTGGGTTACGGGAGGCAAATACGCAGTATTTT. Its protein product is CASSGLREANTQYF.

The chain joins TRBV25-1 to TRBJ2-5; 9 bases map to TRBD2. This CDR3 comprises 13 residues. V lost 6 bases, J lost 5 bases, and 4 bases stayed unmatched. Germline V CDR1 and CDR2: MGHDK, SYGVNS. In nucleotides, the CDR3 is TGTGCCAGCAGACCTAGCGGGACTGAGACCCAGTACTTC. This encodes CASRPSGTETQYF.

V gene TRBV27 combines with J gene TRBJ1-1; 10 bases agree with TRBD1. V shed 3 bases and J 5 bases; nucleotides not matched to a gene: 12. The CDR3 runs 17 residues. Germline values: CDR1 MNHEY, CDR2 SMNVEV (reference sequence). Here the CDR3 reads CASSFHPPDRGQTEAFF. CDR3 nucleotide sequence: TGTGCCAGCAGTTTCCACCCACCCGACAGGGGGCAAACTGAAGCTTTCTTT.